Shown below are 5 T cell receptor beta chains from a single sample sequenced in a study of blood T cell repertoires in COVID-19. The table came from immunoSEQ multiplex PCR; TCRdb's copy has only in-frame clones and leaves some out. Among approximately 290,000 clones listed, around 89% were seen once. The sequenced material came from peripheral blood. The receptors shown here come from a man aged 30 to 39 with acute or convalescent COVID-19.

The table lists this clone with a few counts. The CDR3 here is CASSPQTPRSSYEQYF. The CDR3 coding sequence is TGTGCCAGCAGCCCCCAAACTCCGAGGAGCTCCTACGAGCAGTACTTC. V gene TRBV7-8 combines with J gene TRBJ2-7; no clear D. This CDR3 comprises 16 residues. V gave up 5 bases and J gave up 0 bases, with 17 bases separating them. CDR1 is SGHVS, CDR2 FQNEAQ, per germline.

This chain connects TRBV5-4 to TRBJ2-7; D is unresolved. Germline V gene data show CDR1 as SGHNT and CDR2 as YYREEE (reference sequence). This CDR3 is 12 amino acids long. Trimming left V 1 base short and J 3 bases short, with 5 bases between. In DNA, the CDR3 is TGTGCCAGCAGCTTGTCCCACTACGAGCAGTACTTC. Translating gives CASSLSHYEQYF.

The J gene is TRBJ1-4, the V gene TRBV6-5; D possibly corresponds to TRBD1 (6 bases). This CDR3 is built from 15 residues. Germline-derived CDR1 and CDR2 are MNHEY and SVGAGI. The germline V and J ends were trimmed by 6 bases and 8 bases, with 19 bases remaining between them. In nucleotides, the CDR3 is TGTGCCAGCAGCGACAGACAGGCCGGTGGAGAAAAACTGTTTTTT. Its translation is CASSDRQAGGEKLFF.

This chain connects TRBV21-1 to TRBJ2-3; the D call in the table, TRBD2, was not verified against the DNA. TRBV21-1 is tagged as a pseudogene. This CDR3 is 14 amino acids long. This chain's CDR3 is CASMGAGDTDTQYF. CDR3 nucleotides: TGTGCCAGCATGGGAGCGGGGGACACAGATACGCAGTATTTT.

The V gene is TRBV19, the J gene TRBJ2-2, with D perhaps TRBD1 (6 bases). CDR3 size: 15 residues. V was cut by 3 bases and J by 4 bases, with 12 bases left in between. Germline-derived CDR1 and CDR2 are LNHDA and SQIVND (reference sequence). CDR3 nucleotides: TGTGCCAGTAGTATTGGGGGCCGAATCACCGGGGAGCTGTTTTTT. As protein: CASSIGGRITGELFF.